One sample yielded the 15 T cell receptor beta chains listed below, sequenced in a study of T cell responses to AZD1222 COVID-19 vaccine. The protocol was immunoSEQ multiplex PCR, while the TCRdb copy is restricted to in-frame clones and leaves out a portion. The profile shows approximately 150,000 clones, around 84% of them singletons. The specimen was peripheral blood, collected 28 days after the second AZD1222 dose. These receptors were collected from an adult who received the AZD1222 COVID-19 vaccine.

The genes are TRBV5-1 and TRBJ1-2; D is uncertain. The CDR3 consists of 13 residues. V shed 0 bases and J shed 8 bases, with 11 bases lying between them. CDR1 and CDR2 (germline): SGHRS, YFSETQ. The CDR3: CASSLAEGGGYTF. CDR3 nucleotides: TGCGCCAGCAGCTTGGCGGAGGGTGGGGGCTACACCTTC.

This chain links TRBV18 with TRBJ1-1, with 8 bases lining up with TRBD1. The CDR3 runs 15 residues. Per germline, CDR1 KGHSH and CDR2 LQKENI. After removal of 3 bases from V and 6 bases from J, the junction contained 9 bases not matched to a gene. For the CDR3, the DNA is TGTGCCAGCTCACCCCAGGGTCAGGGGGCCTCTGAAGCTTTCTTT. Translated, it gives CASSPQGQGASEAFF.

The gene calls are TRBV4-2 and TRBJ2-1, with a tentative D call TRBD1 (6 bases). There are 11 residues in the CDR3. CDR1 is LGHNA, CDR2 YNFKEQ, per germline. Trimming left V 0 bases short and J 13 bases short, with 7 bases between. CDR3 amino acids: CASSQEGAQFF. DNA of the CDR3: TGTGCCAGCAGCCAAGAGGGGGCCCAGTTCTTC.

The chain recombines TRBV28 with TRBJ2-2; 7 bases map to TRBD1. CDR1 and CDR2 from the germline V gene are MDHEN and SYDVKM. The CDR3 is made up of 15 amino acids. The trim removed 3 bases at V and 6 bases at J, leaving 7 bases unmatched. The CDR3 sequence: CASSFLDRVAGELFF. The CDR3 region has the DNA TGTGCCAGCAGTTTCCTTGACAGGGTTGCCGGGGAGCTGTTTTTT. Drawing the rest from reference TRBV28 and TRBJ2-2, the complete variable domain is DVKVTQSSRYLVKRTGEKVFLECVQDMDHENMFWYRQDPGLGLRLIYFSYDVKMKEKGDIPEGYSVSREKKERFSLILESASTNQTSMYLCASSFLDRVAGELFFGEGSRLTVL.

The chain couples TRBV18 to TRBJ2-3, with 9 nucleotides matching TRBD1. V shed 3 bases, J shed 4 bases, and the junction held 8 bases outside the gene matches. The CDR3 covers 16 residues. CDR1 KGHSH and CDR2 LQKENI come from the germline V gene. Written as DNA, the CDR3 is TGTGCCAGCTCACCCCCGGGACAGGGAGGACCAGATACGCAGTATTTT. Encoded protein: CASSPPGQGGPDTQYF.

Only a few counts were recorded for this clone. The chain joins TRBV28 to TRBJ1-5, with D tentatively TRBD1 (5 bases). Trimming took off 3 bases at V and 3 bases at J, with 9 bases between the two ends. This CDR3 comprises 14 residues. Germline V gene lookup returns CDR1 MDHEN and CDR2 SYDVKM. CDR3 DNA sequence: TGTGCCAGCAGTTTGGGACGTATCAATCAGCCCCAGCATTTT. It yields the protein CASSLGRINQPQHF.

The chain has TRBV28 and TRBJ1-2; 7 bases align to TRBD1. Germline values: CDR1 MDHEN, CDR2 SYDVKM. V gave up 8 bases and J gave up 4 bases; unmatched junction bases: 13. The CDR3 contains 15 residues. This CDR3 is CASAPIGQATYGYTF. The CDR3, as DNA: TGTGCCAGCGCGCCCATCGGACAGGCTACCTATGGCTACACCTTC.

This chain links TRBV3-1 (or the pseudogene TRBV3-2) with TRBJ1-2; D call uncertain. Germline CDR1 and CDR2: LGHDT and YNNKEL (reference sequence). The CDR3 covers 12 residues. Trimming removed 11 bases at V and 2 bases at J, with 12 bases between. CDR3 residues: CAAREGNYGYTF. The CDR3 nucleotides are TGTGCCGCGCGGGAAGGGAACTATGGCTACACCTTC.

V and J are TRBV30 and TRBJ1-5; possibly TRBD1 for D (5 bases). CDR3 length equals 17 residues. Germline V lookup: CDR1 GTSNPN, CDR2 SVGIG (reference sequence). V dropped 0 bases and J dropped 0 bases, with 15 bases sitting between them. Written as DNA, the CDR3 is TGTGCCTGGAGTGTTCCCTCAGGGAAGTTTAGCAATCAGCCCCAGCATTTT. Translating gives CAWSVPSGKFSNQPQHF.

The genes are TRBV19 and TRBJ2-4; possible D gene TRBD1, 6 bases. The V end was cut by 4 bases, the J end by 0 bases, with 10 bases between. The CDR3 extends over 15 amino acids. Germline assignment: CDR1 LNHDA and CDR2 SQIVND (reference sequence). CDR3 loop: CASSTGVVAKNIQYF. In DNA, the CDR3 is TGTGCCAGTAGTACAGGGGTGGTAGCCAAAAACATTCAGTACTTC.

This clone is a singleton in its sample. The chain carries TRBV19 and TRBJ1-2, with D perhaps matching TRBD1 (5 bases). This CDR3 is built from 14 residues. From germline, CDR1 is LNHDA and CDR2 SQIVND (reference sequence). V dropped 7 bases and J dropped 3 bases, with 15 bases sitting between them. CDR3 amino acids: CASNQIGEYYGYTF. The CDR3 DNA reads as TGTGCCAGTAACCAGATAGGGGAATACTATGGCTACACCTTC.

The gene calls are TRBV27 and TRBJ1-6, with 11 bases fitting TRBD1. V gave up 4 bases and J gave up 10 bases; unmatched junction bases: 15. Germline V gene sequence: CDR1 MNHEY, CDR2 SMNVEV (reference sequence). The CDR3 runs 18 residues. The CDR3 sequence: CASSWPSPSGTGGSPLHF. The CDR3 DNA is TGTGCCAGCAGTTGGCCCTCCCCGTCCGGGACAGGGGGGTCACCCCTCCACTTT.

About this clone itself: The sample holds other DNA sequences that translate to the same CDR3. The chain couples TRBV28 to TRBJ1-5, with 8 bases fitting TRBD1. The CDR3 extends over 15 amino acids. Germline CDR1 reads MDHEN; CDR2 reads SYDVKM. The trim removed 6 bases at V and 2 bases at J, leaving 6 bases unmatched. CDR3 DNA sequence: TGTGCCAGCAGCACAGGGGGTAAGGGCAATCAGCCCCAGCATTTT. The encoded protein is CASSTGGKGNQPQHF.

V is TRBV9 and J is TRBJ2-5; D not certain. The CDR3 length is 14 residues. CDR1 is SGDLS and CDR2 is YYNGEE in the germline V gene. The V and J ends lost 2 bases and 5 bases respectively, with 13 bases between them. The CDR3: CASSVMERSETQYF. DNA of the CDR3: TGTGCCAGCAGCGTGATGGAGAGGAGTGAGACCCAGTACTTC.

This clone has just one count. The chain uses TRBV18 and TRBJ2-3, with D perhaps matching TRBD1 (6 bases). V shed 2 bases and J shed 5 bases, with 23 bases lying between them. Germline loops: CDR1 KGHSH, CDR2 LQKENI. This CDR3 spans 18 amino acids. The chain's CDR3 is CASSPSTGQLDTEDTQYF. The DNA of the CDR3 is TGTGCCAGCTCACCAAGTACGGGACAACTAGATACCGAAGATACGCAGTATTTT.